These 16 T cell receptor beta chains came from one sample sequenced in a study of blood T cell repertoires in COVID-19. Sequencing was performed with immunoSEQ multiplex PCR; in TCRdb, only in-frame clones are kept and a portion is missing. The sample shows 88,000 or so clones, about 85% of them seen only once. The sample was peripheral blood. The receptors stem from a human donor in a cohort sampled during active COVID-19.

This clone has a handful of counts. The rearrangement uses TRBV19 and TRBJ1-1; D possibly corresponds to TRBD1 (6 bases). Germline V lookup: CDR1 LNHDA, CDR2 SQIVND (reference sequence). V lost 5 bases, J lost 4 bases, and 17 bases lay in between. The CDR3 totals 15 residues. The CDR3 DNA reads as TGTGCCAGTAGTCCCTACAGGGTACTCGGCACTGAAGCTTTCTTT. Protein sequence: CASSPYRVLGTEAFF.

This rearrangement joins TRBV29-1 to TRBJ1-1; D ambiguous. Trimming left V 4 bases short and J 1 base short, with 4 bases between. The CDR3 is 11 residues long. CDR1 is SQVTM, CDR2 ANQGSEA, per germline. The CDR3 DNA reads as TGCAGCGTTGTCAGGAACACTGAAGCTTTCTTT. This codes for CSVVRNTEAFF. Combining the CDR3 with reference TRBV29-1 and TRBJ1-1 gives the whole variable domain SAVISQKPSRDICQRGTSLTIQCQVDSQVTMMFWYRQQPGQSLTLIATANQGSEATYESGFVIDKFPISRPNLTFSTLTVSNMSPEDSSIYLCSVVRNTEAFFGQGTRLTVV.

The chain employs TRBV7-9 and TRBJ2-2, with D hard to call. This CDR3 has 14 residues. V dropped 4 bases and J dropped 5 bases, with 11 bases sitting between them. Germline V gene sequence: CDR1 SEHNR, CDR2 FQNEAQ (reference sequence). The CDR3 region has the DNA TGTGCCAGCAGCTCCCTCGACAATACCGGGGAGCTGTTTTTT. It specifies CASSSLDNTGELFF. The full variable domain, completed using reference TRBV7-9 and TRBJ2-2, is DTGVSQNPRHKITKRGQNVTFRCDPISEHNRLYWYRQTLGQGPEFLTYFQNEAQLEKSRLLSDRFSAERPKGSFSTLEIQRTEQGDSAMYLCASSSLDNTGELFFGEGSRLTVL.

V usage is TRBV28 and J usage is TRBJ2-5, with D hard to call. Trimming took 4 bases from V and 5 from J, leaving 11 bases between them. CDR1 MDHEN and CDR2 SYDVKM come from the germline V gene. This CDR3 contains 13 residues. The CDR3 DNA reads TGTGCCAGCAGTTCCGGCAGGCGCGAGACCCAGTACTTC. Translation gives CASSSGRRETQYF. Full variable domain (remainder filled in from reference TRBV28 and TRBJ2-5): DVKVTQSSRYLVKRTGEKVFLECVQDMDHENMFWYRQDPGLGLRLIYFSYDVKMKEKGDIPEGYSVSREKKERFSLILESASTNQTSMYLCASSSGRRETQYFGPGTRLLVL.

This rearrangement joins TRBV27 to TRBJ2-2, with TRBD1 as a possible D gene (6 bases). V lost 4 bases and J 5 bases, leaving 11 bases between the germline ends. From germline, CDR1 is MNHEY and CDR2 SMNVEV (reference sequence). The CDR3 extends over 14 amino acids. The CDR3 spells CASSSSGVTGELFF. The CDR3 coding sequence is TGTGCCAGCAGTTCCTCAGGGGTGACCGGGGAGCTGTTTTTT.

The rearrangement links TRBV4-1 to TRBJ1-4; 9 bases match TRBD1. CDR1 and CDR2 from the germline V gene are MGHRA and YSYEKL. V was pared by 0 bases and J by 5 bases, with 1 base of the junction left unmatched. The CDR3 consists of 15 residues. In DNA, the CDR3 is TGCGCCAGCAGCCAAGAGGGGACAGGGAATGAAAAACTGTTTTTT. Translated: CASSQEGTGNEKLFF.

J is TRBJ2-6 and V is TRBV10-3; D remains ambiguous. From germline, CDR1 is ENHRY and CDR2 SYGVKD. V was clipped by 10 bases and J by 1 base, with 5 bases between them. The CDR3 covers 12 residues. The CDR3 bases are TGTGCCACCGGTTCTGGGGCCAACGTCCTGACTTTC. Encoded protein: CATGSGANVLTF.

The chain uses TRBV19 and TRBJ2-7; 10 bases match TRBD2. Unmatched junction bases numbered 8, after V lost 6 bases and J lost 6 bases. The CDR3 extends over 14 amino acids. The germline V gene has CDR1 LNHDA and CDR2 SQIVND (reference sequence). Here the CDR3 DNA reads TGTGCCAGTAGCAGAGCGGGGGGGCCCGGCGAGCAGTACTTC. Amino acid sequence: CASSRAGGPGEQYF.

This clone is a singleton in its sample. The chain has TRBV27 and TRBJ1-2, with D maybe TRBD1 (5 bases). Germline V gene sequence: CDR1 MNHEY, CDR2 SMNVEV (reference sequence). The CDR3 is 16 residues long. Trimming removed 5 bases at V and 11 bases at J, with 27 bases between. This CDR3 reads CASSPWGWGTAEGYTF. DNA of the CDR3: TGTGCCAGCAGTCCCTGGGGGTGGGGAACGGCGGAGGGTTACACCTTC.

The chain couples TRBV6-6 to TRBJ1-6; 8 nucleotides agree with TRBD1. V lost 7 bases and J lost 8; bases outside the gene matches: 10. The CDR3 is 15 amino acids. CDR1 and CDR2 (germline): MNHNY, SVGAGI (reference sequence). The CDR3 nucleotides read TGTGCCAGCACCGACCGCAGGGGGCGAGATTCACCCCTCCACTTT. It translates to CASTDRRGRDSPLHF.

V usage is TRBV11-1 and J usage is TRBJ2-1, with 8 positions matching TRBD2. The junction had 9 bases not matched to a gene; V was cut back by 5 bases and J by 6 bases. The CDR3 runs to 15 residues. Germline assignment: CDR1 SGHAT and CDR2 FQDESV (reference sequence). CDR3 sequence reads: CASSPRPGGPNEQFF. CDR3 in DNA: TGTGCCAGCAGCCCCCGGCCGGGAGGGCCCAATGAGCAGTTCTTC.

The rearrangement joins TRBV6-5 to TRBJ2-7, with 11 nucleotides matching TRBD2. Germline values: CDR1 MNHEY, CDR2 SVGAGI. V dropped 0 bases and J dropped 7; count of bases not matched to a gene: 8. This CDR3 comprises 16 residues. In DNA, the CDR3 is TGTGCCAGCAGTTACTCAGGGCGGCTAGCGGGAGGAGAGCAGTACTTC. Its protein is CASSYSGRLAGGEQYF.

The V gene is TRBV28, the J gene TRBJ2-5; D is perhaps TRBD2 (7 bases). There are 16 residues in the CDR3. Trimming stripped 6 bases from V and 5 bases from J, with 22 bases between. Germline V CDR1 and CDR2: MDHEN, SYDVKM. CDR3 sequence: CASSPAGRGAGETQYF. The CDR3 bases are TGTGCCAGCAGCCCGGCCGGCAGGGGAGCGGGGGAGACCCAGTACTTC.

The CDR3 loop reads CASSLPGGSSYEQYF. The DNA for the CDR3 is TGTGCCAGCAGCTTACCAGGGGGAAGCTCCTACGAGCAGTACTTC. V is TRBV7-2 and J is TRBJ2-7, with TRBD1 matching over 7 bases. CDR3 length: 15 residues. V shed 2 bases and J 0 bases; nucleotides not matched to a gene: 4. Germline V CDR1 and CDR2: SGHTA, FQGNSA.

This chain connects TRBV5-4 to TRBJ2-5; D might be TRBD2 (7 bases). Trimming stripped 4 bases from V and 4 bases from J, with 17 bases between. Germline assignment: CDR1 SGHNT and CDR2 YYREEE (reference sequence). This CDR3 spans 15 amino acids. The CDR3 loop is CASSTPGGGGETQYF. As DNA, the CDR3 is TGTGCCAGCAGCACCCCAGGAGGGGGGGGAGAGACCCAGTACTTC.

The chain recombines TRBV29-1 with TRBJ1-1; 7 bases align to TRBD1. J lost 0 bases, V lost 6 bases, and 4 bases had no gene match. The CDR3 is 13 residues long. The germline V gene has CDR1 SQVTM and CDR2 ANQGSEA. The CDR3, as DNA: TGCAGCGTGACGGGACAGTTGAACACTGAAGCTTTCTTT. Translated: CSVTGQLNTEAFF.